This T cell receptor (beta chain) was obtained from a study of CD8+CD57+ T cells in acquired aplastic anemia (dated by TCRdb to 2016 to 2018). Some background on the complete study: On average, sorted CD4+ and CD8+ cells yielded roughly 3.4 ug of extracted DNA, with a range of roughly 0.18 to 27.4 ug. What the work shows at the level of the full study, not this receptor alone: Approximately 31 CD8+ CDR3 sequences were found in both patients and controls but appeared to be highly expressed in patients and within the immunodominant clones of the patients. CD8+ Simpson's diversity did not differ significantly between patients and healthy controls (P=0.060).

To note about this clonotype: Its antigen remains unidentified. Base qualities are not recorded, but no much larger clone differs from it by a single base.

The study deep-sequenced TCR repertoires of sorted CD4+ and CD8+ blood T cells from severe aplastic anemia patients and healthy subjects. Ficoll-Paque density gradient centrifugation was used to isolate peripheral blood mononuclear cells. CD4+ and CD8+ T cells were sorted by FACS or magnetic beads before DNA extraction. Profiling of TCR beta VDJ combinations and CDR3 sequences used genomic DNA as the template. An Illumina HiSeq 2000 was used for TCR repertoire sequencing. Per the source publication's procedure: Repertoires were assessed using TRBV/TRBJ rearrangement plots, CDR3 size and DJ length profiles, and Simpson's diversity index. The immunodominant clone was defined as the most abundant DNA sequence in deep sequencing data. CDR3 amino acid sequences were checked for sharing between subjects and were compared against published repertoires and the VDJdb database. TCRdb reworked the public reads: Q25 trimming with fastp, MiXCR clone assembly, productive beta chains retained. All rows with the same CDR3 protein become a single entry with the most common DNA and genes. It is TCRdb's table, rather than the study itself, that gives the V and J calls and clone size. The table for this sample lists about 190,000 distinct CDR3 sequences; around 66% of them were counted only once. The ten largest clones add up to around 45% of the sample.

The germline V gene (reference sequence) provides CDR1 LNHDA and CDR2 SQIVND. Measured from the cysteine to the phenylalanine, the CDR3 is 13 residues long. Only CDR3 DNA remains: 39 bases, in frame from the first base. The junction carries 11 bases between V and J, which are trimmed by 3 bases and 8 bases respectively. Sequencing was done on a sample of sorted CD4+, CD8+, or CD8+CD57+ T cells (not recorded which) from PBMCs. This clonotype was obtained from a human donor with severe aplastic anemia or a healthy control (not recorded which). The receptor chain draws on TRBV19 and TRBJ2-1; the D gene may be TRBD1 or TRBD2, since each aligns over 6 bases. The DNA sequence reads TGTGCCAGTAGTATTTTGGGGGGCGATGAGCAGTTCTTC. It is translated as CASSILGGDEQFF.